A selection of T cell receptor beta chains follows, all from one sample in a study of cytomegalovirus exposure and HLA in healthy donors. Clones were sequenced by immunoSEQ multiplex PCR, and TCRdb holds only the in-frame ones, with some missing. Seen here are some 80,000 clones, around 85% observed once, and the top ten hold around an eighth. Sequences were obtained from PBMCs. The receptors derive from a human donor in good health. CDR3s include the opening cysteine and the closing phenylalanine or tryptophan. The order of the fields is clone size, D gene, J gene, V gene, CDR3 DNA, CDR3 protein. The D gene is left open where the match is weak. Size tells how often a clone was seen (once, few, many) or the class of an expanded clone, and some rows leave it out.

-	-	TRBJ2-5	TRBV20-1	TGCAGTGGGTGGAGGGAGGCCCAGTACTTC	CSGWREAQYF
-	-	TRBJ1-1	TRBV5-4	TGTGCCAGCACCCCGGCAGGAAGGATGAACACTGAAGCTTTCTTT	CASTPAGRMNTEAFF
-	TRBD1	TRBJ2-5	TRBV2	TGTGCCAGCGGCGACAGGGTTGAGACCCAGTACTTC	CASGDRVETQYF
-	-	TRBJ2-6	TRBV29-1	TGCAGCGTTCGGACACGCCTAGGAAGCGGGGCCAACGTCCTGACTTTC	CSVRTRLGSGANVLTF
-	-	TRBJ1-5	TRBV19	TGTGCCAGTAGTTTCTACAGGGAGGGCGATCAGCCCCAGCATTTT	CASSFYREGDQPQHF
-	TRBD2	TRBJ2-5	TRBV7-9	TGTGCCAGCAGCTCAATAGCGGGGCCAGGAGAGACCCAGTACTTC	CASSSIAGPGETQYF
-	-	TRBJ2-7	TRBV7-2	TGTGCCAGCAGCTTAGCAAAGGGGCCTGCCTACGAGCAGTACTTC	CASSLAKGPAYEQYF
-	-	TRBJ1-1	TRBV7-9	TGTGCCAGCAGCTTTGGGGGGAGAGGATACACTGAAGCTTTCTTT	CASSFGGRGYTEAFF
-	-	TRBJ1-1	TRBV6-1	TGTGCCAGCAGTGAAGCTGGCCTGGTGGGCCTGAACACTGAAGCTTTCTTT	CASSEAGLVGLNTEAFF
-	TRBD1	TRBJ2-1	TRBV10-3	TGTGCCAGCGCGGGACAGGGAATCAATGAGCAGTTCTTC	CASAGQGINEQFF
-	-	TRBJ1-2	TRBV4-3	TGCGCCAGCAGCCAAGATGGAACAGACTATGGCTACACCTTC	CASSQDGTDYGYTF
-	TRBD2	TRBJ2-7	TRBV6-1	TGCGCCAGCAGTGAGGGACTATCCTACGAGCAGTACTTC	CASSEGLSYEQYF
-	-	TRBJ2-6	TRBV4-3	TGCGCCAGCAGCCAAGAAGGGGGCTCTGGGGCCAACGTCCTGACTTTC	CASSQEGGSGANVLTF
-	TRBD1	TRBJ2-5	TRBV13	TGTGCCAGCAGCTTAGGTGGGACAGAAGAGACCCAGTACTTC	CASSLGGTEETQYF
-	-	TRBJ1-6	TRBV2	TGTGCCAGCACTGCTCACTCGGGGAATTCACCCCTCCACTTT	CASTAHSGNSPLHF
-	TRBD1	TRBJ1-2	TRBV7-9	TGTGCCAGCAGGGGACAGGGTAACTATGGCTACACCTTC	CASRGQGNYGYTF
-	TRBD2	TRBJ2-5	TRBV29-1	TGCAGCGCTCGGCGCTGGTCCGGGGGGGAAGAGACCCAGTACTTC	CSARRWSGGEETQYF
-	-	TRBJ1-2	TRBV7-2	TGTGCCAGCAGCTTAGAACCCACAGCGGAGCGCGGCTACACCTTC	CASSLEPTAERGYTF
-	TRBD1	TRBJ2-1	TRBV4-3	TGCGCCAGCAGCCAAGCTCCGGGACAGGGTATCGATGAGCAGTTCTTC	CASSQAPGQGIDEQFF
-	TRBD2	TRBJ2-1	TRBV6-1	TGTGCCAGCAGTGGTACTAGCGGGGGCCGAAACAATGAGCAGTTCTTC	CASSGTSGGRNNEQFF
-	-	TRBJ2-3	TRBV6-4	TGTGCCACCTCCGTTGGGCCCTTCGGCGATACGCAGTATTTT	CATSVGPFGDTQYF
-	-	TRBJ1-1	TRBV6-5	TGTGCCAGCAGTTACTCCTTACCGGGGGACACTGAAGCTTTCTTT	CASSYSLPGDTEAFF
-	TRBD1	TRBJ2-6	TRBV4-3	TGCGCCAGCAGCCAACGGACAGGTGGATCCTCTGGGGCCAACGTCCTGACTTTC	CASSQRTGGSSGANVLTF
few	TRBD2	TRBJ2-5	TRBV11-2	TGTGCCAGCAGCTTGTGGACCAACGCGGGGGGGACCCAGTACTTC	CASSLWTNAGGTQYF
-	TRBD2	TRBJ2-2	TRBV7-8	TGTGCCAGCAGCTCCCGGGACTATAACACCGGGGAGCTGTTTTTT	CASSSRDYNTGELFF
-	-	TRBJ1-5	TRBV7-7	TGTGCCAGCAGCTTAGGGTTACTCTATAGCAATCAGCCCCAGCATTTT	CASSLGLLYSNQPQHF
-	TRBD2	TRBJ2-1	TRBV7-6	TGTGCCAGCAGCCTAGCGGGGGGTACGTCGGAGCAGTTCTTC	CASSLAGGTSEQFF
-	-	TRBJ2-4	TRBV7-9	TGTGCCAGCAGCGCATATACAGGGGGGGAAAACATTCAGTACTTC	CASSAYTGGENIQYF
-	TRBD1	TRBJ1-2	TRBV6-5	TGTGCCAGCAGTACACTGGAGGGGGCTGGTGGCTACACCTTC	CASSTLEGAGGYTF
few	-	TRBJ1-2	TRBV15	TGTGCCACCAGCAGTGACCTTAGCGGGGATAACTATGGCTACCCCTTC	CATSSDLSGDNYGYPF
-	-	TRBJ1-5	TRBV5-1	TGCGCCAGCAGCTTGGGACAGGCCGGCAATCAGCCCCAGCATTTT	CASSLGQAGNQPQHF
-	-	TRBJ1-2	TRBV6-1	TGTGCCAGCCTGAGGGACTCCCGGGAACCCTATGGCTACACCTTC	CASLRDSREPYGYTF
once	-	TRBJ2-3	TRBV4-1	TGCGCCAGCAGCCAAGGCGTGGGGGGATCCACAGATACGCAGTATTTT	CASSQGVGGSTDTQYF
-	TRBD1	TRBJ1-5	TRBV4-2	TGTGCCAGCAGCCAGGGACAGGGGGCTGGTTTCAATCAGCCCCAGCATTTT	CASSQGQGAGFNQPQHF
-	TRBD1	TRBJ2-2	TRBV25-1	TGTGCCAGCATGGGACAGACCACCGGGGAGCTGTTTTTT	CASMGQTTGELFF
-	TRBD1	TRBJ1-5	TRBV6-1	TGTGCCAACCGGGACAGGGGAAATCAGCCCCAGCATTTT	CANRDRGNQPQHF
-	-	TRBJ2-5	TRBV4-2	TGTGCCAGCAGCCGCGATGGACAGCAAGAGACCCAGTACTTC	CASSRDGQQETQYF
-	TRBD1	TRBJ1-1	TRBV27	TGTGCCAGCAGTCCTACAGGGGGGAGAACTGAAGCTTTCTTT	CASSPTGGRTEAFF
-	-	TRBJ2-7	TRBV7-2	TGTGCCAGCAGCTTGGGTCGGAGGCCTTCCTACGAGCAGTACTTC	CASSLGRRPSYEQYF
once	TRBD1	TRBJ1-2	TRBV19	TGTGCCAGTAGTCCCCGGACAGGAGAAAACCCCTTC	CASSPRTGENPF
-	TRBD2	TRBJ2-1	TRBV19	TGTGCCAGTAGCTTTAATCGCGGGGGGGTTATTGAGCAGTTCTTC	CASSFNRGGVIEQFF
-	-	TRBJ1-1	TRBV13	TGTGCCAGCAGCTTAGTGTATTCAGGGGCCCCTGAAGCTTTCTTT	CASSLVYSGAPEAFF
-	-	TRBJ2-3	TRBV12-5	TGTGCTAGTGCCCCGGGTCGGACAGGCACAGATACGCAGTATTTT	CASAPGRTGTDTQYF
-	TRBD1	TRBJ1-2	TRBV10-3	TGTGCCATCGCGGGGACAGGCTCGAGTGGGGGCTACACCTTC	CAIAGTGSSGGYTF
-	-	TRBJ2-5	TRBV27	TGTGCCAGCAGTTTTTTAGCCAGGGCGGAGACCCAGTACTTC	CASSFLARAETQYF
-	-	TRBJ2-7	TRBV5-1	TGCGCCAGCAGCTTGTGGGGCGGGGCTACCTACGAGCAGTACTTC	CASSLWGGATYEQYF
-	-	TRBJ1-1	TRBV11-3	TGTGCCAGCAGTCAGGGGTCCCTCACTGAAGCTTTCTTT	CASSQGSLTEAFF
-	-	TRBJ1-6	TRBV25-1	TGTGCCAGCAGTGAATATGGGGGAGGGGATAATTCACCCCTCAACTTT	CASSEYGGGDNSPLNF
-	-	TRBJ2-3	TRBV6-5	TGTGCCAGCAGCCCAACAGGGATGGGCACAGATACGCAGTATTTT	CASSPTGMGTDTQYF
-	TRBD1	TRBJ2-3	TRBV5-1	TGCGCCAGCAGGGCCGGGACAGGGTCAAGAGATACGCAGTATTTT	CASRAGTGSRDTQYF
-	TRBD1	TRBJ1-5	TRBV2	TGTGCCAGCAGTAGTGGGACAGTTAACAATCAGCCCCAGCATTTT	CASSSGTVNNQPQHF
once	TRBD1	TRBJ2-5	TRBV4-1	TGCGCCAGCAGCCAGAGCGATACAGGGGGAGGAAAGACCCAGTACTTC	CASSQSDTGGGKTQYF
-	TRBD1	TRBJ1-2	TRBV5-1	TGCGCCAGCAGCCCGGGGGACAGAGACTTCAACTATGGCTACACCTTC	CASSPGDRDFNYGYTF
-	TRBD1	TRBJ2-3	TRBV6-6	TGTGCCAGCAGCCATATCGGGACAGGGGATACGCAGTATTTT	CASSHIGTGDTQYF
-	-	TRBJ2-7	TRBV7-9	TGTGCCAGCAGCTTAGACTTCATTCTCCGGGACTCCTACGAGCAGTACTTC	CASSLDFILRDSYEQYF
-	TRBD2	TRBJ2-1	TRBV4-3	TGCGCCAGCAGCCAAGATTCGCAGGGACTAGCGCGGCCCCACGAGCAGTTCTTC	CASSQDSQGLARPHEQFF